The 8 T cell receptor beta chains listed next were all sequenced from one sample in a study of OX40 agonist ivuxolimab in advanced cancers. Repertoires were generated with immunoSEQ multiplex PCR, while TCRdb's copy carries only in-frame clones and drops some. The sample has under 80,000 clones, about nine tenths seen once; the top ten hold approximately 20%. The material sequenced was CD4+ or CD8+ T cells sorted from blood, taken in a trial of the OX40 agonist ivuxolimab. These receptors all come from an adult with an advanced solid tumor such as melanoma, head and neck, liver or kidney cancer.

The chain links TRBV6-7 to TRBJ2-2, with D possibly TRBD2 on 6 matching bases. TRBV6-7 belongs to the ORF category, with a function that is uncertain. The V gene lost 2 bases and the J gene lost 6 bases, with 10 bases spanning the gap. The CDR3 is 14 residues long. The DNA for the CDR3 is TGTGCCAGCAGTTACAAGCGGGCCCCCGGGGAGCTGTTTTTT. Its translation: CASSYKRAPGELFF.

V is TRBV9 and J is TRBJ2-7; D unclear. The CDR3 extends over 15 amino acids. CDR1 and CDR2 from the germline V gene are SGDLS and YYNGEE. V lost 0 bases to trimming and J lost 0 bases, with 10 bases between them. The CDR3 DNA reads as TGTGCCAGCAGCGTAGGTCCAGGCTACTCCTACGAGCAGTACTTC. This translates into CASSVGPGYSYEQYF.

CDR3 nucleotide sequence: TGTGCCAGCAGCTTACGAATCCCTGAAGCTTTCTTT. It is translated as CASSLRIPEAFF. The rearrangement joins TRBV13 to TRBJ1-1; D is undetermined. Germline V gene data show CDR1 as PRHDT and CDR2 as FYEKMQ (reference sequence). The germline V and J ends were trimmed by 2 bases and 6 bases, with 7 bases remaining between them. The CDR3 runs to 12 residues.

The genes are TRBV6-5 and TRBJ2-5; D remains unclear. The V gene's germline CDR1 is MNHEY and CDR2 SVGAGI. The CDR3 is made up of 14 amino acids. V was shortened by 9 bases and J by 2 bases, with 16 bases between the two germline ends. The CDR3 region has the DNA TGTGCCAGTCCCCCCCCGGGCGGACAAGAGACCCAGTACTTC. Amino acid sequence: CASPPPGGQETQYF.

The chain joins TRBV11-2 to TRBJ2-3, with D maybe TRBD2 (6 bases). This CDR3 is built from 17 residues. Germline loops: CDR1 SGHAT, CDR2 FQNNGV. V dropped 5 bases and J dropped 0 bases, with 18 bases sitting between them. The chain's CDR3 is CASSLEGTGASTDTQYF. The CDR3 region has the DNA TGTGCCAGCAGCCTTGAAGGGACGGGAGCTAGCACAGATACGCAGTATTTT.

The CDR3 region has the DNA TGCGCCAGCAGCCAACCCGGGACAGGGACTGAAAAACTGTTTTTT. This gives the protein CASSQPGTGTEKLFF. The chain uses TRBV4-1 and TRBJ1-4; TRBD1 matches at 9 bases. After removal of 2 bases from V and 7 bases from J, the junction contained 5 bases not matched to a gene. Germline assignment: CDR1 MGHRA and CDR2 YSYEKL. The CDR3 extends over 15 amino acids.

V and J are TRBV19 and TRBJ2-2; D is perhaps TRBD1 (5 bases). Trimming removed 3 bases at V and 4 bases at J, with 12 bases between. In germline, CDR1 is LNHDA, CDR2 SQIVND (reference sequence). The CDR3 covers 15 residues. The CDR3 sequence: CASSIIGALTGELFF. DNA of the CDR3: TGTGCCAGTAGTATCATAGGGGCTCTCACCGGGGAGCTGTTTTTT.

This chain joins TRBV11-2 and TRBJ2-1; D tentatively reads TRBD1 or TRBD2 (5 bases each). The V end lost 1 base, the J end lost 6 bases, and 19 bases lay between the germline ends. The CDR3 contains 17 residues. Germline V gene data show CDR1 as SGHAT and CDR2 as FQNNGV. The CDR3 region is CASSLGGYGTPSNEQFF. The CDR3 DNA is TGTGCCAGCAGCTTAGGAGGATACGGGACCCCAAGCAATGAGCAGTTCTTC.